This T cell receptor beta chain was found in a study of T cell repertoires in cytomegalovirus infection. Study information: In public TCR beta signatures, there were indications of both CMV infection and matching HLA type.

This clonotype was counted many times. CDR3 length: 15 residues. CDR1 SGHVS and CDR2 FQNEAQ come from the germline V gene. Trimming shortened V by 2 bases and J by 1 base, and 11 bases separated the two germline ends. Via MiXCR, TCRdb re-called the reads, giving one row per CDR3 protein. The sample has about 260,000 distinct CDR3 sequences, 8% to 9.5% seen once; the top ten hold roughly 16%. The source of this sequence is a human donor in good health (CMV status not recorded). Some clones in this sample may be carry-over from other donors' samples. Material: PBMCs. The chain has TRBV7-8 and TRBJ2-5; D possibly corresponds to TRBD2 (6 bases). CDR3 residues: CASSLSGGVQETQYF. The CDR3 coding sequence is TGTGCCAGCAGCTTATCCGGGGGTGTCCAAGAGACCCAGTACTTC.